What follows describes a single TCR beta chain. What it binds is unknown. The junction does not match germline at one end; this may be a read error. This specimen belongs to a study of cytomegalovirus exposure and HLA in healthy donors. In the study overall: Earlier, 100 million to 120 million unique TCR beta sequences were recovered from approximately 180 million T cells by an analysis.

Germline V gene sequence: CDR1 SGHTS, CDR2 YDEGEE. This CDR3 spans 17 amino acids. Study conclusions and caveats: Within the data, a cluster of highly shared sequence variants was likely a sequencing artifact. Most CMV-associated TCR beta chains appeared HLA-restricted in a later analysis.

13 Jbeta primers and 60 Vbeta primers were used for the PCR. The repertoire was sequenced with immunoSEQ multiplex PCR; TCRdb's copy has only in-frame clones and lacks some. The data contain over 150,000 clones, just under 80% of them singletons. This TCR came from a woman aged 45 to 65 in good health and CMV-seropositive. The rearrangement links TRBV5-8 to TRBJ2-3; perhaps TRBD2 as D (5 bases). The specimen sequenced was PBMCs. The CDR3: CASSFGRDASSTDMQYF. CDR3 nucleotide sequence: TGTGCCAGCAGCTTCGGAAGAGACGCCTCTAGCACAGATATGCAGTATTTT.